The 9 T cell receptor beta chains reported below all come from one sample, sequenced in a study of T cells in Graves' hyperthyroidism and ophthalmopathy. The TCR beta CDR3 regions underwent amplification using RNA transcripts as the source. When the TCR CDR3 underwent first-round RT-PCR, the HTBI primer set was used. A single record per CDR3 protein comes from TCRdb applying MiXCR to the multiplex PCR reads. The repertoire holds hundreds of thousands of distinct CDR3 sequences, with approximately 16% as singletons. Sequenced material: blood. Every receptor here comes from a woman in her sixties with Graves' ophthalmopathy.

This chain links TRBV7-3 with TRBJ2-5; 14 nucleotides align to TRBD2. After removal of 5 bases from V and 5 bases from J, the junction contained 10 bases not matched to a gene. The germline V gene encodes CDR1 SGHTA and CDR2 FQGTGA. The CDR3 runs to 17 residues. CDR3 nucleotides: TGTGCCAGCAGCCCCCCGGGACTAGCGGGAGTAATTGAGACCCAGTACTTC. As protein: CASSPPGLAGVIETQYF.

This clonotype has at least ten counts. The chain has TRBV20-1 and TRBJ2-1; the D gene is possibly TRBD2 (5 bases). Germline CDR1 DFQATT, CDR2 SNEGSKA (reference sequence). The CDR3 has 13 amino acids. V was cut by 1 base and J by 8 bases, with 12 bases left in between. The DNA of the CDR3 is TGCAGTGCTAGAGGGGCTAGCCCAGATGAGCAGTTCTTC. This codes for CSARGASPDEQFF.

This clonotype was picked up a small number of times. This may arise from a read error, as a much more abundant clone is one base away. The rearrangement joins TRBV30 to TRBJ1-1; D is possibly TRBD1 (5 bases). Trimming shortened V by 1 base and J by 7 bases, and 16 bases separated the two germline ends. In germline, CDR1 is GTSNPN, CDR2 SVGIG (reference sequence). The CDR3 is made up of 14 amino acids. CDR3 nucleotide sequence: TGTGCCTGGAGTGAGGGGCAGGCCGCTAGTGAAGCTTTCTTT. This translates into CAWSEGQAASEAFF.

The chain has TRBV6-2 or TRBV6-3 and TRBJ1-4, with 9 bases identical to TRBD1. The CDR3 has 19 amino acids. V shed 0 bases and J 3 bases; nucleotides not matched to a gene: 11. Germline assignment: CDR1 MNHEY and CDR2 SVGEGT. The CDR3 sequence is CASSYSSPGQGGANEKLFF. The DNA for the CDR3 is TGTGCCAGCAGTTACTCGAGTCCGGGACAGGGAGGCGCTAATGAAAAACTGTTTTTT.

Concerning this clonotype: One end of the junction varies from germline; a read error may be responsible. This chain uses TRBV6-2 or TRBV6-3 with TRBJ2-2; 7 positions match TRBD2. The CDR3 totals 15 residues. Germline CDR1 is MNHEY and CDR2 is SVGEGT. In DNA, the CDR3 is TGTGCCGGCAGTGCGGCTAGCGGTAACACCGGGGAGCTGTTTTTT. Translation: CAGSAASGNTGELFF.

This clonotype was seen many times. The genes are TRBV6-5 and TRBJ2-7; 8 bases match TRBD2. Looked up from germline, CDR1 is MNHEY and CDR2 is SVGAGI. V was clipped by 4 bases and J by 3 bases; unmatched bases: 5. The CDR3 consists of 14 residues. CDR3 protein: CASSLAGPLYEQYF. The CDR3 nucleotides read TGTGCCAGCAGTTTAGCGGGACCCCTCTACGAGCAGTACTTC.

This clonotype was found many times. This chain connects TRBV28 to TRBJ2-5; D tentatively reads TRBD1 or TRBD2 (5 bases each). CDR1 MDHEN and CDR2 SYDVKM come from the germline V gene. The germline V and J ends were trimmed by 3 bases and 2 bases, with 16 bases remaining between them. This CDR3 is 16 amino acids long. CDR3 sequence reads: CASSFDPGRPQETQYF. The CDR3 DNA sequence: TGTGCCAGCAGTTTTGATCCGGGACGGCCTCAAGAGACCCAGTACTTC.

There are many counts of this clonotype. The CDR3 protein is CASSSRTSGTTSTDTQYF. The CDR3 DNA reads as TGTGCCAGCAGCTCCCGGACTAGCGGAACGACTAGCACAGATACGCAGTATTTT. V and J are TRBV7-2 and TRBJ2-3, with TRBD2 identical over 10 bases. Per germline, CDR1 SGHTA and CDR2 FQGNSA. V shed 4 bases and J 0 bases; nucleotides not matched to a gene: 10. The CDR3 length is 18 residues.

This clonotype was observed many times. This sequence joins TRBV2 and TRBJ1-1; a weak D match, TRBD1 (5 bases). In germline, CDR1 is SNHLY, CDR2 FYNNEI. The V and J ends lost 8 bases and 4 bases respectively, with 17 bases between them. This CDR3 region has 14 residues. The CDR3 DNA reads as TGTGCCAGCGGGGAGCAGGGAATGGGCACTGAAGCTTTCTTT. Its translation: CASGEQGMGTEAFF.